This T cell receptor (beta chain) was recovered during a study of blood T cell repertoires in COVID-19. Study overall: Both acute and convalescent COVID-19 samples were obtained from the United States, Italy and Spain. In each case, the material was cDNA or gDNA derived from T cells, B-cell-depleted T cells, or PBMCs.

Sequencing was performed with immunoSEQ multiplex PCR; in TCRdb, only in-frame clones are kept and a portion is missing. The data hold hundreds of thousands of clones, with roughly 90% observed a single time. The CDR3 is 15 amino acids. The ends lost 3 bases at V and 8 bases at J; junction bases unmatched: 7. The germline V gene encodes CDR1 LNHDA and CDR2 SQIVND (reference sequence). This sequence was found in a woman aged 70-85 years with COVID-19, enrolled during active disease. Sequencing input: peripheral blood. The V gene is TRBV19, the J gene TRBJ1-2, with 12 bases identical to TRBD1. CDR3 region: CASSIRDRGPGGYTF. The CDR3 coding sequence is TGTGCCAGTAGTATTCGGGACAGGGGGCCGGGAGGCTACACCTTC.